The 3 T cell receptor beta chains below come from one sample, sequenced in a study of CD4 T cell repertoires in COVID-19. Here immunoSEQ multiplex PCR was the method, and the copy in TCRdb shows in-frame clones only, minus some. In the table there are 20,000 to 30,000 clones, over 90% of which are singletons. The memory T cells were sequenced right after ex vivo isolation, without culture. The sequenced sample was circulating follicular helper CD4+ T cells (cTfh) from blood, obtained before the COVID-19 pandemic. The receptors stem from a human donor who had COVID-19.

V gene TRBV7-8 combines with J gene TRBJ2-7, with 8 positions matching TRBD1. The CDR3 length is 15 residues. V was clipped by 1 base and J by 2 bases; unmatched bases: 4. In germline, CDR1 is SGHVS, CDR2 FQNEAQ. The CDR3 spells CASSLVRTGTYEQYF. The CDR3 coding sequence is TGTGCCAGCAGCTTAGTTAGGACAGGGACCTACGAGCAGTACTTC.

V gene TRBV28 combines with J gene TRBJ2-7; 9 positions agree with TRBD2. Germline-derived CDR1 and CDR2 are MDHEN and SYDVKM. This CDR3 is built from 13 residues. J was trimmed by 12 bases and V by 1 base; bases with no gene match: 7. This chain's CDR3 is CASSLLGGRVPYF. Written as DNA, the CDR3 is TGTGCCAGCAGTTTATTAGGCGGGAGGGTTCCGTACTTC.

With regard to this clone: Other DNA sequences of this sample code for an identical CDR3. The chain couples TRBV9 to TRBJ1-2, with 11 bases aligning to TRBD1. V was pared by 4 bases and J by 3 bases, with 5 bases of the junction left unmatched. Per the germline V gene, CDR1 is SGDLS and CDR2 is YYNGEE. The CDR3 covers 15 residues. The CDR3 DNA sequence: TGTGCCAGCAGCCCTCGGACAGGGGGCGACTATGGCTACACCTTC. This gives the protein CASSPRTGGDYGYTF.